Following are 24 T cell receptor beta chains from one sample sequenced in a study of T cell responses to AZD1222 COVID-19 vaccine. Measured with immunoSEQ multiplex PCR; TCRdb has only the in-frame clones, and not every one. The sample shows 150,000 to 200,000 clones, around nine tenths of them seen only once. Sequenced here: peripheral blood, sampled 28 days after the second AZD1222 dose. The source is an adult who received the AZD1222 COVID-19 vaccine.

The chain carries TRBV9 and TRBJ1-1; tentatively, D is TRBD1 (5 bases). Germline lookup yields CDR1 SGDLS and CDR2 YYNGEE. With 3 bases removed from V and 6 bases from J, the gap between germline ends came to 18 bases. This CDR3 region has 15 residues. The CDR3, as DNA: TGTGCCAGCAGCGCTTCTGGGTGGGCAGGGTCTGAAGCTTTCTTT. Translation: CASSASGWAGSEAFF.

The chain is built from TRBV5-1 and TRBJ2-2, with D hard to call. The CDR3 totals 14 residues. Trimming cost V 0 bases and J 6 bases, with 9 bases left between them. Germline V gene data show CDR1 as SGHRS and CDR2 as YFSETQ. CDR3 sequence reads: CASSLAQAAGELFF. For the CDR3, the DNA is TGCGCCAGCAGCTTGGCCCAGGCCGCCGGGGAGCTGTTTTTT.

The chain joins TRBV5-3 to TRBJ2-1; 7 nucleotides agree with TRBD1. TRBV5-3 is an open reading frame, and its role is uncertain. The CDR3 has 16 residues. Trimming cost V 0 bases and J 7 bases; bases outside gene matches: 10. CDR3 sequence reads: CARSLEGPGGRNEQFF. The CDR3 DNA is TGTGCCAGAAGCTTGGAAGGACCAGGGGGAAGGAATGAGCAGTTCTTC.

The chain employs TRBV5-1 and TRBJ2-7; D possibly uses TRBD1 or TRBD2 (5 bases each). The V end was cut by 2 bases, the J end by 1 base, with 16 bases between. CDR1 is SGHRS and CDR2 is YFSETQ in the germline V gene. The CDR3 is 16 residues long. CDR3 loop: CASSFGSGTASYEQYF. The CDR3 nucleotides read TGCGCCAGCAGCTTCGGTTCCGGGACGGCTTCCTACGAGCAGTACTTC.

The chain combines TRBV29-1 with TRBJ1-5, with TRBD1 identical over 9 bases. The CDR3 is 13 amino acids. From germline, CDR1 is SQVTM and CDR2 ANQGSEA. J lost 5 bases, V lost 8 bases, and 7 bases had no gene match. CDR3 nucleotides: TGCAGCATACAGGGGGCTGTGGATCAGCCCCAGCATTTT. Its protein product is CSIQGAVDQPQHF.

V and J are TRBV7-2 and TRBJ2-7; TRBD2 matches 13 bases. Unmatched junction bases numbered 2, after V lost 1 base and J lost 2 bases. This CDR3 is built from 16 residues. CDR1 is SGHTA and CDR2 is FQGNSA in the germline V gene. As DNA, the CDR3 is TGTGCCAGCAGCTTAGAGGGGACTAGCGGGACCTACGAGCAGTACTTC. Translation: CASSLEGTSGTYEQYF.

This sequence joins TRBV12-3 or TRBV12-4 and TRBJ2-5; the D is unclear. V was clipped by 5 bases and J by 5 bases, with 6 bases between them. The CDR3 sequence is 11 residues long. The CDR3 sequence: CASSNGETQYF. DNA for the CDR3: TGTGCCAGCAGTAATGGGGAGACCCAGTACTTC.

The chain joins TRBV28 to TRBJ2-1, with 11 bases that match TRBD2. Germline V gene lookup returns CDR1 MDHEN and CDR2 SYDVKM. J gave up 10 bases and V 6 bases, and 14 bases lay outside the gene matches. The CDR3 covers 16 residues. CDR3 coding DNA: TGTGCCAGCAGGCAGACTAGCGGGGACCCTTGGGGGGAGCAGTTCTTC. It translates to CASRQTSGDPWGEQFF.

This clone was seen only a few times. J is TRBJ2-7 and V is TRBV14; TRBD1 agrees at 8 bases. The J call may be incorrect, as the DNA end agrees better with TRBJ2-5. The germline V gene has CDR1 SGHDN and CDR2 FVKESK. The CDR3 has 14 amino acids. CDR3 sequence (DNA): TGTGCCAGCAGCCGGGACCGGGACAGGTCGACCCAGTACTTC. Residues: CASSRDRDRSTQYF.

Only a few counts were recorded for this clone. CDR3 bases: TGTGCCAGCAGTGAACTGGGGGATGGCACCTTC. Translated: CASSELGDGTF. The chain couples TRBV6-1 to TRBJ1-2, with a tentative D call TRBD1 (5 bases). There are 11 residues in the CDR3. CDR1 and CDR2 (germline): MNHNS, SASEGT. Trimming removed 2 bases from V and 13 bases from J, with 11 bases in between.

The rearrangement joins TRBV6-4 to TRBJ2-1; TRBD2 might be the D (5 bases). The ends were cut back, 6 bases at V and 3 bases at J, with 9 bases in the middle. The germline V gene encodes CDR1 MRHNA and CDR2 SNTAGT. This CDR3 contains 13 residues. The CDR3 coding sequence is TGTGCCAGCAGCCGGGAAAGCTACAATGAGCAGTTCTTC. It encodes CASSRESYNEQFF.

The chain recombines TRBV20-1 with TRBJ2-3, with TRBD2 matching 7 bases. Germline assignment: CDR1 DFQATT and CDR2 SNEGSKA (reference sequence). CDR3 size: 15 residues. Trimming at V came to 3 bases and at J to 5 bases, leaving 11 bases not matched to a gene. The CDR3 reads CSASESSGYLDTQYF. The CDR3, as DNA: TGCAGTGCTAGTGAATCTAGCGGCTACTTAGATACGCAGTATTTT.

The chain joins TRBV5-5 to TRBJ1-6; tentatively, D is TRBD1 (6 bases). Germline V gene lookup returns CDR1 SGHKS and CDR2 YYEKEE (reference sequence). The CDR3 has 17 amino acids. V was trimmed by 4 bases and J by 7 bases, leaving 21 bases between them. CDR3 residues: CASSDIDRPLGNSPLHF. The DNA for the CDR3 is TGTGCCAGCAGCGATATCGACAGGCCCTTGGGGAATTCACCCCTCCACTTT.

The chain couples TRBV28 to TRBJ1-3, with D perhaps TRBD1 (6 bases). V lost 1 base and J 0 bases, leaving 13 bases between the germline ends. Per the germline V gene, CDR1 is MDHEN and CDR2 is SYDVKM. The CDR3 is 17 residues long. CDR3 sequence reads: CASSLSGVPISGNTIYF. The CDR3 coding sequence is TGTGCCAGCAGTTTATCAGGGGTCCCGATCTCTGGAAACACCATATATTTT.

This clone was detected once. The chain combines TRBV14 with TRBJ2-1; the D is unclear. The CDR3 covers 11 residues. Germline CDR1 reads SGHDN; CDR2 reads FVKESK. The V end lost 4 bases, the J end lost 12 bases, and 10 bases lay between the germline ends. The CDR3 spells CASSLGFLQFF. In DNA, the CDR3 is TGTGCCAGCAGCCTGGGGTTCCTGCAGTTCTTC.

This chain joins TRBV5-4 and TRBJ2-5; 9 nucleotides agree with TRBD2. In germline, CDR1 is SGHNT, CDR2 YYREEE (reference sequence). With V trimmed by 4 bases and J by 1 base, 8 bases remained unmatched. The CDR3 covers 16 residues. The CDR3 bases are TGTGCCAGCAGCGCTCAAGCGGGGGGACTCCAAGAGACCCAGTACTTC. Translated, it gives CASSAQAGGLQETQYF.

V gene TRBV3-1 (or the pseudogene TRBV3-2) combines with J gene TRBJ2-5; the D gene is possibly TRBD1 (6 bases). The CDR3 spans 13 residues. Germline V CDR1 and CDR2: LGHDT, YNNKEL (reference sequence). The V end was cut by 5 bases, the J end by 7 bases, with 14 bases between. Here the CDR3 DNA reads TGTGCCAGCAGCAAGACAGGCCTCGGGACCCAGTACTTC. Translation gives CASSKTGLGTQYF.

V usage is TRBV5-1 and J usage is TRBJ2-2; D possibly corresponds to TRBD1 (6 bases). Germline CDR1 reads SGHRS; CDR2 reads YFSETQ. The length of the CDR3 is 15 residues. V was clipped by 1 base and J by 5 bases, with 12 bases between them. CDR3 region: CASSLRGGETGELFF. CDR3 DNA: TGCGCCAGCAGCTTGAGAGGGGGAGAGACCGGGGAGCTGTTTTTT.

The chain employs TRBV2 and TRBJ1-2, with D possibly TRBD1 on 5 matching bases. The V and J ends lost 6 bases and 1 base respectively, with 24 bases between them. The germline gives CDR1 SNHLY, CDR2 FYNNEI. CDR3 size: 18 residues. The CDR3 DNA sequence: TGTGCCAGCAGGCAACCAACTTCCGGGACGGGGTATAACTATGGCTACACCTTC. This sequence encodes CASRQPTSGTGYNYGYTF.

The V and J genes are TRBV4-1 and TRBJ1-1; D remains ambiguous. This CDR3 contains 15 residues. V lost 0 bases to trimming and J lost 2 bases, with 10 bases between them. CDR1 is MGHRA and CDR2 is YSYEKL in the germline V gene. Written as DNA, the CDR3 is TGCGCCAGCAGCCAAGACGGAGGGTTCAACACTGAAGCTTTCTTT. The encoded protein is CASSQDGGFNTEAFF.

J is TRBJ1-2 and V is TRBV5-1; possible D gene TRBD1, 5 bases. In germline, CDR1 is SGHRS, CDR2 YFSETQ. The germline V and J ends were trimmed by 4 bases and 5 bases, with 15 bases remaining between them. The CDR3 runs 14 residues. CDR3 residues: CASSPPDSVYGYTF. The CDR3 region has the DNA TGCGCCAGCAGCCCCCCAGACAGCGTATATGGCTACACCTTC.

This clone has only one observation. The chain joins TRBV7-6 to TRBJ2-2; 8 positions match TRBD1. Germline V gene data show CDR1 as SGHVS and CDR2 as FNYEAQ. Losses at the gene ends were 0 bases for V and 4 bases for J; bases not matched to a gene: 4. This CDR3 comprises 16 residues. The CDR3 bases are TGTGCCAGCAGCTTAGCCCAGGGGGCGAGCACCGGGGAGCTGTTTTTT. Translation gives CASSLAQGASTGELFF.

This rearrangement joins TRBV6-4 to TRBJ1-2; 7 nucleotides match TRBD1. This CDR3 contains 15 residues. V trimming: 6 bases; J trimming: 4 bases; junction bases outside the gene matches: 11. CDR1 MRHNA and CDR2 SNTAGT come from the germline V gene. Here the CDR3 DNA reads TGTGCCAGCAGGCCGACAACCGGGACAGCCTATGGCTACACCTTC. Its protein product is CASRPTTGTAYGYTF.

The chain uses TRBV12-3 or TRBV12-4 and TRBJ1-1; no definite D call. CDR3 size: 13 residues. V was clipped by 1 base and J by 4 bases, with 7 bases between them. DNA for the CDR3: TGTGCCAGCAGTTTAGGGGGTATCACTGAAGCTTTCTTT. The encoded protein is CASSLGGITEAFF.